The next 22 T cell receptor beta chains were all read from a single sample in a study of cytomegalovirus exposure and HLA in healthy donors (dated 2017 in TCRdb). The protocol used for the library was the immunoSEQ multiplex PCR assay. The multiplex PCR relied on a mix of 60 forward primers for TCR Vbeta segments and 13 reverse primers for TCR Jbeta segments. TCRdb limited this immuneACCESS table to in-frame rearrangements with V and J called. A share of clones is missing; checked studies link under half to unresolved V genes, and the rest is unexplained. The table for this sample shows about 75,000 clones. The ten biggest clones cover roughly 2.7% of the sample. Sequenced sample: PBMCs. These receptors were obtained from a man aged 35-49 years in good health and CMV-seronegative.

For this clone: The junction shows a germline mismatch at one end, possibly a read error. CDR3 sequence (DNA): TGCAGCGGGATTGACGCCAACTATGGCTACTCCTTC. Translation: CSGIDANYGYSF. V and J are TRBV29-1 and TRBJ1-2; no reliable D call. Per the germline V gene, CDR1 is SQVTM and CDR2 is ANQGSEA. The CDR3 is 12 amino acids.

This chain joins TRBV6-5 and TRBJ1-4; tentative D call: TRBD1 (5 bases). The length of the CDR3 is 14 residues. Per the germline V gene, CDR1 is MNHEY and CDR2 is SVGAGI. Trimming cost V 6 bases and J 5 bases, with 13 bases left between them. Here the CDR3 DNA reads TGTGCCAGCAGAAAGGGGAGGCCAAATGAAAAACTGTTTTTT. Translation: CASRKGRPNEKLFF.

The rearrangement links TRBV7-2 to TRBJ1-6, with D tentatively TRBD1 (5 bases). Germline CDR1 is SGHTA and CDR2 is FQGNSA. The CDR3 covers 17 residues. V lost 1 base, J lost 7 bases, and 17 bases lay in between. CDR3 nucleotide sequence: TGTGCCAGCAGCTTAGGCAGGGTAGGAGGGCTGAATTCACCCCTCCACTTT. Translated: CASSLGRVGGLNSPLHF.

The chain employs TRBV7-6 and TRBJ2-7, with a weak D call TRBD2 (5 bases). Germline V gene lookup returns CDR1 SGHVS and CDR2 FNYEAQ. V dropped 2 bases and J dropped 2 bases, with 13 bases sitting between them. The CDR3 is 15 residues long. The CDR3: CASSLLSLAPYEQYF. The CDR3 DNA reads TGTGCCAGCAGCTTATTATCCCTAGCTCCCTACGAGCAGTACTTC.

The V and J genes are TRBV28 and TRBJ1-2, with TRBD1 identical over 7 bases. The germline gives CDR1 MDHEN, CDR2 SYDVKM. After removal of 4 bases from V and 8 bases from J, the junction contained 13 bases not matched to a gene. The CDR3 is made up of 15 amino acids. This CDR3 is CASSSSGEGAGGYTF. CDR3 nucleotide sequence: TGTGCCAGCAGTTCGTCTGGTGAGGGGGCCGGGGGCTACACCTTC.

The rearrangement uses TRBV7-2 and TRBJ1-5; 7 bases are a match to TRBD1. CDR3 size: 16 residues. Germline loops: CDR1 SGHTA, CDR2 FQGNSA. J lost 1 base, V lost 5 bases, and 8 bases had no gene match. CDR3 in DNA: TGTGCCAGCAGCGTCTCCGGGACAGTCAGCAATCAGCCCCAGCATTTT. It specifies CASSVSGTVSNQPQHF.

The chain recombines TRBV2 with TRBJ2-5, with D hard to call. V lost 1 base to trimming and J lost 1 base, with 7 bases between them. CDR3 size: 14 residues. Looked up from germline, CDR1 is SNHLY and CDR2 is FYNNEI. Here the CDR3 DNA reads TGTGCCAGCAGTGAAGGCTACCTCCAAGAGACCCAGTACTTC. Translation gives CASSEGYLQETQYF.

The CDR3 protein is CASSPSLAGGEKLFF. DNA for the CDR3: TGTGCCAGCAGTCCGAGCTTGGCCGGAGGTGAAAAACTGTTTTTT. This chain uses TRBV28 with TRBJ1-4; D ambiguous. The length of the CDR3 is 15 residues. Trimming left V 5 bases short and J 7 bases short, with 17 bases between. CDR1 and CDR2 from the germline V gene are MDHEN and SYDVKM.

The V and J genes are TRBV5-1 and TRBJ2-5, with 7 nucleotides matching TRBD1. The V and J ends lost 0 bases and 3 bases, in that order; junction bases with no gene match: 2. The germline gives CDR1 SGHRS, CDR2 YFSETQ. The CDR3 sequence is 14 residues long. The DNA for the CDR3 is TGCGCCAGCAGCTTGGGGGGACAGAAAGAGACCCAGTACTTC. Translation gives CASSLGGQKETQYF.

V and J are TRBV27 and TRBJ1-5; possible D gene TRBD1, 5 bases. The CDR3 consists of 14 residues. The ends were cut back, 3 bases at V and 6 bases at J, with 12 bases in the middle. Per germline, CDR1 MNHEY and CDR2 SMNVEV (reference sequence). CDR3 in DNA: TGTGCCAGCAGTTTTGGGAGGGGTTCTCAGCCCCAGCATTTT. Encoded protein: CASSFGRGSQPQHF.

The chain is built from TRBV7-9 and TRBJ1-2; D possibly corresponds to TRBD1 (6 bases). Germline V gene lookup returns CDR1 SEHNR and CDR2 FQNEAQ (reference sequence). V gave up 5 bases and J gave up 0 bases, with 13 bases separating them. The length of the CDR3 is 15 residues. The CDR3 coding sequence is TGTGCCAGCAGCCAAGGGACACCCTCTAACTATGGCTACACCTTC. As protein: CASSQGTPSNYGYTF.

This CDR3 is CAWSKEQGYEQYF. The CDR3 nucleotides read TGTGCCTGGAGTAAGGAACAGGGCTACGAGCAGTACTTC. The chain has TRBV30 and TRBJ2-7; possible D gene TRBD1, 6 bases. The germline V and J ends were trimmed by 2 bases and 3 bases, with 11 bases remaining between them. The CDR3 covers 13 residues. From germline, CDR1 is GTSNPN and CDR2 SVGIG (reference sequence).

The chain is built from TRBV5-1 and TRBJ2-7; no definite D call. V dropped 2 bases and J dropped 2 bases, with 11 bases sitting between them. Germline V gives CDR1 SGHRS, CDR2 YFSETQ. The CDR3 loop spans 14 amino acids. This CDR3 reads CASSFDTSAYEQYF. The CDR3 DNA sequence: TGCGCCAGCAGCTTTGACACATCCGCCTACGAGCAGTACTTC.

The chain uses TRBV5-6 and TRBJ2-5, with D tentatively TRBD2 (6 bases). This CDR3 is built from 14 residues. Deletions cut 6 bases from V and 13 bases from J, with 25 bases between. Germline-derived CDR1 and CDR2 are SGHDT and YYEEEE. DNA for the CDR3: TGTGCCAGCATTCCCGCGGGGCAGATCTCGCCCCCGTACTTC. Amino acids: CASIPAGQISPPYF.

The chain recombines TRBV30 with TRBJ1-4; 8 bases agree with TRBD1. The CDR3 totals 13 residues. In germline, CDR1 is GTSNPN, CDR2 SVGIG (reference sequence). V dropped 5 bases and J dropped 10; count of bases not matched to a gene: 9. The CDR3 spells CAWQTGDSSKLFF. The DNA for the CDR3 is TGTGCCTGGCAGACAGGGGATTCTTCAAAACTGTTTTTT.

J is TRBJ1-2 and V is TRBV28; 7 nucleotides match TRBD1. The CDR3 consists of 14 residues. CDR1 MDHEN and CDR2 SYDVKM come from the germline V gene. Germline trimming cut 4 bases from V and 7 bases from J; bases unmatched to any gene: 9. In DNA form, the CDR3 reads TGTGCCAGCAGTTACAGACAGGGAAGCGGTGGCTACACCTTC. Translated, it gives CASSYRQGSGGYTF.

The chain links TRBV6-5 to TRBJ1-5; 7 bases agree with TRBD1. This CDR3 has 15 residues. V dropped 6 bases and J dropped 4; count of bases not matched to a gene: 9. Germline V lookup: CDR1 MNHEY, CDR2 SVGAGI. The CDR3 DNA sequence: TGTGCCAGCAGCCCCGGGACAGTCAAGAATCAGCCCCAGCATTTT. Translating gives CASSPGTVKNQPQHF.

The rearrangement uses TRBV18 and TRBJ2-7; D perhaps matches TRBD2 (6 bases). Trimming pared 2 bases from V and 6 bases from J, leaving 17 bases between. The CDR3 is 15 residues long. Looked up from germline, CDR1 is KGHSH and CDR2 is LQKENI. The DNA of the CDR3 is TGTGCCAGCTCACCAGACGCCGGGGAGGTGATCGAGCAGTACTTC. Encoded protein: CASSPDAGEVIEQYF.

The V and J genes are TRBV2 and TRBJ2-5, with 12 bases lining up with TRBD2. The CDR3 is 16 amino acids. J was trimmed by 7 bases and V by 8 bases; bases with no gene match: 14. In germline, CDR1 is SNHLY, CDR2 FYNNEI. CDR3 DNA sequence: TGTGCCAGCCGGCCTCCCCTAGCGGGGGGGCGGGGGACCCAGTACTTC. As protein: CASRPPLAGGRGTQYF.

This chain uses TRBV2 with TRBJ1-6, with TRBD1 identical over 10 bases. CDR3 size: 18 residues. Germline trimming cut 2 bases from V and 5 bases from J; bases unmatched to any gene: 9. Germline assignment: CDR1 SNHLY and CDR2 FYNNEI. CDR3 in amino acids: CASSEPGQGNIDNSPLHF. The CDR3 nucleotides are TGTGCCAGCAGTGAACCGGGACAGGGGAATATCGATAATTCACCCCTCCACTTT.

The rearrangement links TRBV28 to TRBJ2-1; D not certain. The CDR3 sequence is 13 residues long. The germline V and J ends were trimmed by 2 bases and 6 bases, with 8 bases remaining between them. Germline V lookup: CDR1 MDHEN, CDR2 SYDVKM. The CDR3 is CASSLNNRNEQFF. In nucleotides, the CDR3 is TGTGCCAGCAGTTTAAACAATCGCAATGAGCAGTTCTTC.

The rearrangement links TRBV19 to TRBJ1-1; weak D call: TRBD1 (5 bases). This CDR3 region has 13 residues. Germline assignment: CDR1 LNHDA and CDR2 SQIVND (reference sequence). V dropped 6 bases and J dropped 5 bases, with 13 bases sitting between them. This CDR3 reads CASSFGGGTEAFF. The CDR3 DNA sequence: TGTGCCAGTAGCTTTGGCGGGGGGACTGAAGCTTTCTTT.